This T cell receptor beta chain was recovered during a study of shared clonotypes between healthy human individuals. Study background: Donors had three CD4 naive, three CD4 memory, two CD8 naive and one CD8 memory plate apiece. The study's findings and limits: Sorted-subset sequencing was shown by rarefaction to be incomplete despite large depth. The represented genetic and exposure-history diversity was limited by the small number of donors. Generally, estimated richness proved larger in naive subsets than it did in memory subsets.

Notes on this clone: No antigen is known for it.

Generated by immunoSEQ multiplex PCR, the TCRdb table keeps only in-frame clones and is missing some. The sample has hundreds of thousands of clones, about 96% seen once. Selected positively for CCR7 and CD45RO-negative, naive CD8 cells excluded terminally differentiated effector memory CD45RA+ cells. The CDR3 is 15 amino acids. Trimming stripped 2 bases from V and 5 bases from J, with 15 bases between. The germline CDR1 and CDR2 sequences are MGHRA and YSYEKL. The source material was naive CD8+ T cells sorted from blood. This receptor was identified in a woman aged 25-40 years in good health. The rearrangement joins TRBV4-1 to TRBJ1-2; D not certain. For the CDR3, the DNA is TGCGCCAGCAGCCAAACTGACCGAAACCTATATGGCTACACCTTC. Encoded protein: CASSQTDRNLYGYTF.